This passage covers 26 T cell receptor beta chains from one sample sequenced in a study of blood T cell repertoires in COVID-19. Some clones are missing from TCRdb's copy, which holds only in-frame ones; the method was immunoSEQ multiplex PCR. Among 55,000 or so clones listed, 65% to 90% were seen once. Sequenced input: peripheral blood. These TCRs come from a human donor in a cohort sampled during active COVID-19.

The J gene is TRBJ2-7, the V gene TRBV5-1; TRBD2 aligns across 7 bases. Germline V lookup: CDR1 SGHRS, CDR2 YFSETQ. CDR3 length: 16 residues. V was pared by 4 bases and J by 2 bases, with 12 bases of the junction left unmatched. CDR3 loop: CASSPMSGLAAYEQYF. CDR3 nucleotides: TGCGCCAGCAGCCCGATGAGCGGGCTAGCGGCCTACGAGCAGTACTTC. The full variable domain, rest sourced from reference TRBV5-1 and TRBJ2-7, is KAGVTQTPRYLIKTRGQQVTLSCSPISGHRSVSWYQQTPGQGLQFLFEYFSETQRNKGNFPGRFSGRQFSNSRSEMNVSTLELGDSALYLCASSPMSGLAAYEQYFGPGTRLTVT.

The chain recombines TRBV10-3 with TRBJ2-6, with a weak D call TRBD2 (7 bases). The CDR3 runs 17 residues. V was trimmed by 5 bases and J by 0 bases, leaving 14 bases between them. The germline gives CDR1 ENHRY, CDR2 SYGVKD. The CDR3 loop is CAISSRGGTSGANVLTF. CDR3 coding DNA: TGTGCCATCAGTTCAAGGGGGGGGACCTCTGGGGCCAACGTCCTGACTTTC.

The rearrangement links TRBV5-5 to TRBJ2-7; 7 bases agree with TRBD1. Per the germline V gene, CDR1 is SGHKS and CDR2 is YYEKEE (reference sequence). This CDR3 has 13 amino acids. V dropped 6 bases and J dropped 2; count of bases not matched to a gene: 5. CDR3 sequence: CASTQQGTYEQYF. The CDR3 coding sequence is TGTGCCAGCACCCAACAGGGGACCTACGAGCAGTACTTC. The full variable domain, in which reference TRBV5-5 and TRBJ2-7 provide the parts outside the CDR3, is DAGVTQSPTHLIKTRGQQVTLRCSPISGHKSVSWYQQVLGQGPQFIFQYYEKEERGRGNFPDRFSARQFPNYSSELNVNALLLGDSALYLCASTQQGTYEQYFGPGTRLTVT.

This chain joins TRBV5-6 and TRBJ2-7, with no clear D. Germline CDR1 and CDR2: SGHDT and YYEEEE. The CDR3 is 14 amino acids. V was trimmed by 0 bases and J by 2 bases, leaving 9 bases between them. This CDR3 is CASSLVGSTYEQYF. The CDR3 DNA follows: TGTGCCAGCAGCTTGGTCGGTTCGACCTACGAGCAGTACTTC.

V gene TRBV5-8 combines with J gene TRBJ1-1; D may be TRBD1 (5 bases). This CDR3 is 13 amino acids long. V was pared by 0 bases and J by 5 bases, with 8 bases between. Germline CDR1 reads SGHTS; CDR2 reads YDEGEE. In DNA, the CDR3 is TGTGCCAGCAGCTTGGGTGGGGGGACTGAAGCTTTCTTT. Translated, it gives CASSLGGGTEAFF.

The chain has TRBV12-3 or TRBV12-4 and TRBJ2-7; D ambiguous. The CDR3 is made up of 13 amino acids. V shed 3 bases and J shed 2 bases, with 8 bases lying between them. The CDR3 protein is CASSFGSTYEQYF. CDR3 DNA sequence: TGTGCCAGCAGTTTTGGCAGTACCTACGAGCAGTACTTC.

This chain joins TRBV7-3 and TRBJ2-1; TRBD2 agrees at 8 bases. The V gene end was trimmed by 5 bases and the J gene end by 8 bases; junction bases not matched to a gene: 8. The CDR3 runs 14 residues. Germline CDR1 reads SGHTA; CDR2 reads FQGTGA. The CDR3 is CASSPSAGRDEQFF. The CDR3 DNA is TGTGCCAGCAGCCCGAGTGCCGGGAGGGATGAGCAGTTCTTC.

The chain carries TRBV6-5 and TRBJ2-1, with D perhaps TRBD2 (5 bases). Looked up from germline, CDR1 is MNHEY and CDR2 is SVGAGI. This CDR3 contains 16 residues. V was pared by 0 bases and J by 5 bases, with 14 bases between. The CDR3 loop reads CASSYSGNGIHNEQFF. Written as DNA, the CDR3 is TGTGCCAGCAGTTACTCAGGGAACGGGATCCACAATGAGCAGTTCTTC.

DNA for the CDR3: TGTGCCATCAGGCCCGAGAGGGAGAAGAGCTCTGGAAACACCATATATTTT. Protein sequence: CAIRPEREKSSGNTIYF. V usage is TRBV10-3 and J usage is TRBJ1-3, with D unresolved. Germline V CDR1 and CDR2: ENHRY, SYGVKD. This CDR3 spans 17 amino acids. V was cut by 6 bases and J by 0 bases, with 18 bases left in between.

The chain combines TRBV21-1 with TRBJ2-3; the DNA was not compared with TRBD2, the D call given in the table. TRBV21-1 is classified as a pseudogene. This CDR3 comprises 17 residues. The CDR3 protein is CASSKEGGQAPTDTQYF. The CDR3 DNA reads as TGTGCCAGCAGCAAAGAGGGCGGGCAGGCCCCCACAGATACGCAGTATTTT.

The CDR3 loop is CATSRGPGVLEAFF. The CDR3 DNA follows: TGTGCCACCAGCAGAGGGCCCGGGGTACTTGAAGCTTTCTTT. The chain joins TRBV15 to TRBJ1-1, with D unclear. V was shortened by 1 base and J by 7 bases, with 13 bases between the two germline ends. Germline V gives CDR1 LNHNV, CDR2 YYDKDF (reference sequence). There are 14 residues in the CDR3.

The CDR3 sequence: CASSSPSGRYNEQFF. In DNA form, the CDR3 reads TGTGCCAGCAGTTCCCCTAGCGGGAGGTACAATGAGCAGTTCTTC. The chain employs TRBV6-2 or TRBV6-3 and TRBJ2-1, with TRBD2 matching over 11 bases. The CDR3 is made up of 15 amino acids. V lost 4 bases to trimming and J lost 4 bases; unmatched junction nucleotides: 3. The germline V gene has CDR1 MNHEY and CDR2 SVGEGT.

The chain links TRBV7-9 to TRBJ1-6; D ambiguous. CDR3 length: 14 residues. Germline-derived CDR1 and CDR2 are SEHNR and FQNEAQ (reference sequence). Trimming took off 1 base at V and 12 bases at J, with 13 bases between the two ends. CDR3 residues: CASSLGSSEIPLHF. The CDR3 bases are TGTGCCAGCAGCTTAGGTTCAAGCGAGATACCCCTCCACTTT.

The chain employs TRBV6-1 and TRBJ2-3; 8 nucleotides align to TRBD2. The CDR3 sequence is 16 residues long. CDR1 is MNHNS, CDR2 SASEGT, per germline. With 2 bases clipped from V and 2 bases from J, the junction kept 6 bases outside the gene matches. The CDR3 region is CASSELAGGSTDTQYF. The CDR3 region has the DNA TGTGCCAGCAGTGAATTGGCGGGAGGTTCCACAGATACGCAGTATTTT.

Only one count was recorded for this clone. V and J are TRBV11-2 and TRBJ1-4; D gene uncertain. This CDR3 region has 14 residues. CDR1 is SGHAT and CDR2 is FQNNGV in the germline V gene. V was trimmed by 4 bases and J by 5 bases, leaving 11 bases between them. CDR3 amino acids: CASSSGFSNEKLFF. The CDR3 nucleotides read TGTGCCAGCAGCTCCGGGTTCTCCAATGAAAAACTGTTTTTT.

The V and J genes are TRBV29-1 and TRBJ2-2; 10 nucleotides align to TRBD1. This CDR3 spans 13 amino acids. CDR1 SQVTM and CDR2 ANQGSEA come from the germline V gene. Unmatched junction bases numbered 3, after V lost 7 bases and J lost 4 bases. This chain's CDR3 is CSAGTGATGELFF. CDR3 nucleotide sequence: TGCAGCGCGGGGACAGGGGCCACCGGGGAGCTGTTTTTT.

The chain employs TRBV13 and TRBJ2-7; D call uncertain. The CDR3 length is 13 residues. Germline V gives CDR1 PRHDT, CDR2 FYEKMQ (reference sequence). V lost 4 bases, J lost 1 base, and 8 bases lay in between. The CDR3: CASSSWPSYEQYF. The DNA for the CDR3 is TGTGCCAGCAGCTCCTGGCCGTCCTACGAGCAGTACTTC.

This CDR3 reads CASSSQGSARSETQYF. CDR3 sequence (DNA): TGTGCCAGCTCCTCGCAGGGGTCGGCACGGTCAGAGACCCAGTACTTC. The chain recombines TRBV18 with TRBJ2-5, with D perhaps TRBD1 (6 bases). The ends were cut back, 6 bases at V and 4 bases at J, with 21 bases in the middle. The CDR3 covers 16 residues. Germline V CDR1 and CDR2: KGHSH, LQKENI.

The chain employs TRBV6-4 and TRBJ2-3, with D perhaps matching TRBD2 (6 bases). The CDR3 totals 16 residues. The V and J ends lost 5 bases and 0 bases respectively, with 15 bases between them. The germline CDR1 and CDR2 sequences are MRHNA and SNTAGT. The CDR3 sequence is CASSPVLGTSTDTQYF. The CDR3 coding sequence is TGTGCCAGCAGTCCGGTGCTAGGGACTAGCACAGATACGCAGTATTTT.

The chain combines TRBV27 with TRBJ2-4, with TRBD1 matching 8 bases. The CDR3 extends over 15 amino acids. CDR1 is MNHEY and CDR2 is SMNVEV in the germline V gene (reference sequence). The V and J ends lost 5 bases and 2 bases, in that order; junction bases with no gene match: 5. The CDR3: CASSGTGGSKNIQYF. The CDR3 nucleotides read TGTGCCAGCAGTGGAACAGGGGGTTCCAAAAACATTCAGTACTTC.

This clone was seen a single time. This sequence joins TRBV7-8 and TRBJ2-1; possibly TRBD2 for D (6 bases). V lost 4 bases to trimming and J lost 9 bases, with 28 bases between them. The germline V gene has CDR1 SGHVS and CDR2 FQNEAQ. The CDR3 totals 18 residues. CDR3 sequence reads: CASSSPPFETRRRTEQFF. The DNA of the CDR3 is TGTGCCAGCAGCTCCCCCCCGTTTGAGACTAGGCGTCGGACTGAGCAGTTCTTC. The whole variable domain, filled in from reference TRBV7-8 and TRBJ2-1, reads GAGVSQSPRYKVAKRGQDVALRCDPISGHVSLFWYQQALGQGPEFLTYFQNEAQLDKSGLPSDRFFAERPEGSVSTLKIQRTQQEDSAVYLCASSSPPFETRRRTEQFFGPGTRLTVL.

The chain links TRBV7-9 to TRBJ1-6, with 9 bases matching TRBD1. Germline V lookup: CDR1 SEHNR, CDR2 FQNEAQ (reference sequence). This CDR3 comprises 14 residues. V lost 6 bases to trimming and J lost 8 bases; unmatched junction nucleotides: 5. CDR3 nucleotides: TGTGCCAGCAGATCGGGACAGGGAGATTCACCCCTCCACTTT. As protein: CASRSGQGDSPLHF.

This sequence joins TRBV24-1 and TRBJ1-2; the D is unclear. The CDR3 is 16 residues long. Trimming stripped 4 bases from V and 1 base from J, with 15 bases between. The germline V gene has CDR1 KGHDR and CDR2 SFDVKD. DNA for the CDR3: TGTGCCACCAGTGACCCGATGGCCACTAATAACTATGGCTACACCTTC. Residues: CATSDPMATNNYGYTF.

The chain links TRBV5-1 to TRBJ2-7; D unresolved. V lost 1 base, J lost 0 bases, and 11 bases lay in between. Germline V gene lookup returns CDR1 SGHRS and CDR2 YFSETQ. The CDR3 spans 15 residues. The CDR3 nucleotides are TGCGCCAGCAGCTTGTCAGGCGATATCTCCTACGAGCAGTACTTC. Translated: CASSLSGDISYEQYF.

This clone came up once. V usage is TRBV6-2 or TRBV6-3 and J usage is TRBJ1-1; D is perhaps TRBD1 (5 bases). Germline V CDR1 and CDR2: MNHEY, SVGEGT. The CDR3 length is 13 residues. V dropped 2 bases and J dropped 5 bases, with 9 bases sitting between them. Here the CDR3 DNA reads TGTGCCAGCAGTTACGAGGCAGGGACTGAAGCTTTCTTT. Residues: CASSYEAGTEAFF.

Only one count was recorded for this clone. The chain uses TRBV10-2 and TRBJ1-5; a weak D match, TRBD1 (6 bases). The germline V gene has CDR1 WSHSY and CDR2 SAAADI. The length of the CDR3 is 16 residues. The ends were cut back, 2 bases at V and 2 bases at J, with 13 bases in the middle. DNA of the CDR3: TGCGCCAGCAGTGAGAGTGGGGGCGCCGGCAATCAGCCCCAGCATTTT. Its translation is CASSESGGAGNQPQHF.